This T cell receptor beta chain appears in the sequencing data of a study of PD-1 blockade in classical Hodgkin lymphoma. TCRdb's table, derived via immunoSEQ multiplex PCR, lists solely in-frame clones and lacks some. Among around 24,000 clones listed, around 70% were seen once. All trial patients relapsed after autologous stem cell transplantation. Sequenced material: peripheral blood mononuclear cells (PBMCs), taken before the second cycle of nivolumab. The sequence was collected from a human donor with classical Hodgkin lymphoma.

The CDR3 protein is CASSQELLYNEQFF. Written as DNA, the CDR3 is TGTGCCAGCAGCCAAGAGCTGCTTTACAATGAGCAGTTCTTC. The chain recombines TRBV14 with TRBJ2-1; D is uncertain. Germline V gene data show CDR1 as SGHDN and CDR2 as FVKESK. V lost 0 bases and J lost 4, with 7 bases in between. The CDR3 totals 14 residues.